Shown below are 24 T cell receptor beta chains from a single sample sequenced in a study of blood T cell repertoires in COVID-19. Some clones are missing from TCRdb's copy, which holds only in-frame ones; the method was immunoSEQ multiplex PCR. The table lists about 310,000 clones, 70% to 90% of them singletons. Sequenced sample: PBMCs or T cells enriched from blood (not recorded which). The receptors come from a woman in her 40s who had recovered from COVID-19.

To note about this clone: The same CDR3 can be traced to other DNA sequences in this sample. The chain couples TRBV9 to TRBJ2-2; TRBD2 agrees at 9 bases. V trimming: 0 bases; J trimming: 2 bases; junction bases outside the gene matches: 2. The CDR3 runs 16 residues. CDR1 and CDR2 from the germline V gene are SGDLS and YYNGEE. CDR3 residues: CASSVAAGGNTGELFF. CDR3 nucleotide sequence: TGTGCCAGCAGCGTAGCAGCGGGGGGTAACACCGGGGAGCTGTTTTTT.

A note on this clone: The sample has other DNA sequences that encode this CDR3 too. The chain employs TRBV24-1 and TRBJ2-3, with TRBD1 identical over 7 bases. Germline CDR1 reads KGHDR; CDR2 reads SFDVKD. J gave up 2 bases and V 5 bases, and 6 bases lay outside the gene matches. CDR3 size: 15 residues. CDR3 nucleotides: TGTGCCACCAGTGGGAGGACAGGTTCCACAGATACGCAGTATTTT. This translates into CATSGRTGSTDTQYF.

The table lists this clone with a few counts. The chain carries TRBV5-4 and TRBJ1-1; the match to TRBD1 covers 7 bases. The CDR3 has 12 residues. Germline lookup yields CDR1 SGHNT and CDR2 YYREEE (reference sequence). V lost 4 bases and J lost 8; bases outside the gene matches: 5. The CDR3 bases are TGTGCCAGCAGCAGGGGACAGAAAGAAGCTTTCTTT. It is translated as CASSRGQKEAFF.

J is TRBJ2-5 and V is TRBV2; TRBD1 agrees at 10 bases. V lost 7 bases to trimming and J lost 5 bases; unmatched junction nucleotides: 7. The germline V gene encodes CDR1 SNHLY and CDR2 FYNNEI. This CDR3 region has 14 residues. The CDR3 protein is CASMQDRGFETQYF. DNA for the CDR3: TGTGCCAGCATGCAGGACAGGGGGTTCGAGACCCAGTACTTC.

The V gene is TRBV18, the J gene TRBJ2-5; 8 positions match TRBD2. The CDR3 runs to 16 residues. From germline, CDR1 is KGHSH and CDR2 LQKENI. The V segment lost 1 base and the J segment 7 bases; nucleotides outside the gene matches: 11. This CDR3 is CASSPLTGAGVRTQYF. The CDR3 region has the DNA TGTGCCAGCTCACCACTTACAGGAGCGGGGGTGCGGACCCAGTACTTC.

This chain links TRBV7-9 with TRBJ2-1, with TRBD2 identical over 10 bases. This CDR3 has 15 amino acids. Germline loops: CDR1 SEHNR, CDR2 FQNEAQ (reference sequence). V was clipped by 5 bases and J by 8 bases; unmatched bases: 9. The CDR3 region is CASSPPGLASDEQFF. The CDR3 DNA sequence: TGTGCCAGCAGCCCGCCGGGACTAGCGTCGGATGAGCAGTTCTTC.

The chain recombines TRBV27 with TRBJ2-7, with 8 bases matching TRBD1. Germline V CDR1 and CDR2: MNHEY, SMNVEV (reference sequence). This CDR3 region has 14 residues. V dropped 6 bases and J dropped 6; count of bases not matched to a gene: 10. The DNA of the CDR3 is TGTGCCAGCAGCCGCTCCCAGGGGGCGTTCGAGCAGTACTTC. Translated, it gives CASSRSQGAFEQYF.

The chain combines TRBV15 with TRBJ2-2; TRBD2 agrees at 8 bases. The J segment lost 7 bases and the V segment lost 0 bases, leaving 7 bases of the junction unmatched. In germline, CDR1 is LNHNV, CDR2 YYDKDF (reference sequence). The length of the CDR3 is 16 residues. This CDR3 is CATSRDPGGFFGELFF. The CDR3 DNA sequence: TGTGCCACCAGCAGAGACCCGGGGGGGTTTTTCGGGGAGCTGTTTTTT.

This rearrangement joins TRBV28 to TRBJ1-3; possibly TRBD1 for D (5 bases). The CDR3 sequence is 13 residues long. Germline V lookup: CDR1 MDHEN, CDR2 SYDVKM. The ends were cut back, 6 bases at V and 4 bases at J, with 10 bases in the middle. CDR3: CASRLTVGNTIYF. The CDR3 DNA reads as TGTGCCAGCAGGTTGACAGTCGGAAACACCATATATTTT.

This chain uses TRBV19 with TRBJ2-7; 11 nucleotides line up with TRBD2. This CDR3 is 20 amino acids long. Germline V CDR1 and CDR2: LNHDA, SQIVND (reference sequence). V shed 7 bases and J 0 bases; nucleotides not matched to a gene: 20. Here the CDR3 reads CASTAGSSGGALRSSYEQYF. In nucleotides, the CDR3 is TGTGCCAGTACCGCAGGTAGTAGCGGGGGGGCCCTCAGGAGCTCCTACGAGCAGTACTTC.

This chain joins TRBV3-1 (or the pseudogene TRBV3-2) and TRBJ1-2; a possible D gene is TRBD1 (6 bases). The germline V gene has CDR1 LGHDT and CDR2 YNNKEL (reference sequence). V shed 2 bases and J shed 3 bases, with 10 bases lying between them. The CDR3 covers 14 residues. CDR3 DNA sequence: TGTGCCAGCAGCCAATTGACAGGTGACTATGGCTACACCTTC. Protein product: CASSQLTGDYGYTF.

This chain connects TRBV5-6 to TRBJ2-4, with 9 bases aligning to TRBD1. This CDR3 comprises 14 residues. The germline gives CDR1 SGHDT, CDR2 YYEEEE. The V and J ends lost 0 bases and 9 bases, in that order; junction bases with no gene match: 4. CDR3 residues: CASSLGQGVFIQYF. Here the CDR3 DNA reads TGTGCCAGCAGCTTGGGACAGGGGGTATTCATTCAGTACTTC.

This rearrangement joins TRBV27 to TRBJ2-6; 7 nucleotides agree with TRBD1. Germline lookup yields CDR1 MNHEY and CDR2 SMNVEV (reference sequence). V dropped 5 bases and J dropped 4; count of bases not matched to a gene: 14. There are 18 residues in the CDR3. The CDR3 spells CASSPLGITGAGANVLTF. In nucleotides, the CDR3 is TGTGCCAGCAGTCCTCTAGGGATCACAGGGGCCGGGGCCAACGTCCTGACTTTC.

This chain uses TRBV5-4 with TRBJ2-3; maybe TRBD1 (6 bases). This CDR3 has 15 residues. V was trimmed by 4 bases and J by 6 bases, leaving 18 bases between them. Per the germline V gene, CDR1 is SGHNT and CDR2 is YYREEE (reference sequence). The CDR3 bases are TGTGCCAGCAGCCTCCGGACAGTTGGGACGGATACGCAGTATTTT. Encoded protein: CASSLRTVGTDTQYF.

V gene TRBV7-2 combines with J gene TRBJ2-2; the D is unclear. The CDR3 spans 14 residues. Looked up from germline, CDR1 is SGHTA and CDR2 is FQGNSA. The V and J ends lost 6 bases and 6 bases respectively, with 14 bases between them. The CDR3 loop reads CASSFTVGAGELFF. In DNA, the CDR3 is TGTGCCAGCAGTTTTACAGTAGGTGCCGGGGAGCTGTTTTTT.

V is TRBV5-6 and J is TRBJ1-5; D gene ambiguous. This CDR3 is 12 amino acids long. Between the trimmed V and J ends, which lost 4 bases and 4 bases, there was a span of 6 bases. Germline values: CDR1 SGHDT, CDR2 YYEEEE. The CDR3 region is CASSKRNQPQHF. As DNA, the CDR3 is TGTGCCAGCAGCAAGAGAAATCAGCCCCAGCATTTT.

This chain joins TRBV27 and TRBJ1-2, with 9 bases that match TRBD1. Germline V CDR1 and CDR2: MNHEY, SMNVEV (reference sequence). The CDR3 totals 17 residues. Trimming cost V 4 bases and J 0 bases; bases outside gene matches: 9. CDR3 amino acids: CASSSDRGAPTNYGYTF. The CDR3, as DNA: TGTGCCAGCAGTTCCGACAGGGGGGCGCCTACTAACTATGGCTACACCTTC.

The CDR3 sequence: CASSFDGMGANVLTF. The CDR3 coding sequence is TGTGCCAGCAGCTTCGACGGGATGGGGGCCAACGTCCTGACTTTC. The rearrangement uses TRBV7-2 and TRBJ2-6; possibly TRBD2 for D (5 bases). Trimming took off 3 bases at V and 4 bases at J, with 10 bases between the two ends. Germline loops: CDR1 SGHTA, CDR2 FQGNSA. This CDR3 is 15 amino acids long.

There are a few counts of this clone. V and J are TRBV29-1 and TRBJ1-1; D may be TRBD1 (5 bases). V was shortened by 7 bases and J by 5 bases, with 17 bases between the two germline ends. This CDR3 spans 13 amino acids. Germline V CDR1 and CDR2: SQVTM, ANQGSEA. DNA for the CDR3: TGCAGCGGGGTCAGGGACGGGGGAACTGAAGCTTTCTTT. Translating gives CSGVRDGGTEAFF.

This sequence joins TRBV7-2 and TRBJ2-5; 8 nucleotides align to TRBD1. The CDR3 covers 14 residues. Germline CDR1 and CDR2: SGHTA and FQGNSA. The ends lost 6 bases at V and 4 bases at J; junction bases unmatched: 7. The CDR3 sequence is CASRERTGGETQYF. The CDR3 DNA sequence: TGTGCCAGCAGGGAAAGAACAGGGGGAGAGACCCAGTACTTC.

The V and J genes are TRBV10-3 and TRBJ2-3; a weak D match, TRBD2 (6 bases). Trimming pared 11 bases from V and 0 bases from J, leaving 24 bases between. The CDR3 is 17 amino acids. The V gene's germline CDR1 is ENHRY and CDR2 SYGVKD. Here the CDR3 reads CAVGVSGVGTSTDTQYF. The CDR3 DNA follows: TGTGCCGTCGGAGTTAGCGGAGTGGGGACTAGCACAGATACGCAGTATTTT.

This clone turned up a few times. This chain connects TRBV6-4 to TRBJ2-5; D may be TRBD2 (6 bases). The CDR3 covers 15 residues. Trimming took 7 bases from V and 0 from J, leaving 15 bases between them. Looked up from germline, CDR1 is MRHNA and CDR2 is SNTAGT. DNA of the CDR3: TGTGCCAGCACCTTACTGGGGGGTGACCAAGAGACCCAGTACTTC. Residues: CASTLLGGDQETQYF.

V usage is TRBV7-2 and J usage is TRBJ2-7, with TRBD2 as a possible D gene (6 bases). Germline V lookup: CDR1 SGHTA, CDR2 FQGNSA. The CDR3 covers 13 residues. Trimming shortened V by 5 bases and J by 2 bases, and 10 bases separated the two germline ends. The CDR3 loop reads CASSGGVAYEQYF. The CDR3 nucleotides are TGTGCCAGCAGCGGCGGGGTCGCCTACGAGCAGTACTTC. The variable domain in full, with the rest retrieved from reference TRBV7-2 and TRBJ2-7, is GAGVSQSPSNKVTEKGKDVELRCDPISGHTALYWYRQSLGQGLEFLIYFQGNSAPDKSGLPSDRFSAERTGGSVSTLTIQRTQQEDSAVYLCASSGGVAYEQYFGPGTRLTVT.

The chain combines TRBV7-6 with TRBJ1-5; D is uncertain. This CDR3 region has 14 residues. Germline V gives CDR1 SGHVS, CDR2 FNYEAQ. V lost 5 bases and J lost 2, with 10 bases in between. The CDR3 loop is CASSPGGRNQPQHF. The CDR3 DNA reads TGTGCCAGCAGCCCTGGAGGGCGCAATCAGCCCCAGCATTTT.